The 21 T cell receptor beta chains given below trace back to one sample, sequenced in a study of blood T cells in healthy people across ages. Sample-barcoded 5' priming and a J-beta primer mix drove a second PCR of roughly 6 to 12 cycles. TCRdb reanalysed the 5' RACE reads using MiXCR and keeps one entry per CDR3 protein. The table lists 2 million or so distinct CDR3 sequences, roughly 50% of them singletons. Sequenced input: blood. The receptors were gathered from a woman in her thirties or forties in good health.

The V gene is TRBV4-2, the J gene TRBJ1-1, with D hard to call. Germline loops: CDR1 LGHNA, CDR2 YNFKEQ. The CDR3 loop spans 13 amino acids. V lost 3 bases and J lost 4, with 9 bases in between. As DNA, the CDR3 is TGTGCCAGCAGCCATGACTGGGGCACTGAAGCTTTCTTT. Translating it yields CASSHDWGTEAFF.

This clonotype was seen a few times. The chain uses TRBV11-1 and TRBJ2-3; 7 bases are shared with TRBD2. V dropped 2 bases and J dropped 1; count of bases not matched to a gene: 6. Germline V gene sequence: CDR1 SGHAT, CDR2 FQDESV (reference sequence). This CDR3 contains 16 residues. For the CDR3, the DNA is TGTGCCAGCAGCTTAACCCGGGGGGTTGGCACAGATACGCAGTATTTT. Its translation is CASSLTRGVGTDTQYF. Full variable domain (rest looked up from reference TRBV11-1 and TRBJ2-3): EAEVAQSPRYKITEKSQAVAFWCDPISGHATLYWYRQILGQGPELLVQFQDESVVDDSQLPKDRFSAERLKGVDSTLKIQPAELGDSAMYLCASSLTRGVGTDTQYFGPGTRLTVL.

This clonotype was seen only a few times. This sequence joins TRBV4-1 and TRBJ2-5; D is possibly TRBD2 (5 bases). Per the germline V gene, CDR1 is MGHRA and CDR2 is YSYEKL. The CDR3 is made up of 15 amino acids. V shed 1 base and J shed 2 bases, with 11 bases lying between them. For the CDR3, the DNA is TGCGCCAGCAGCCAAGCCCGGGGTGAACAAGAGACCCAGTACTTC. Translating it yields CASSQARGEQETQYF.

This clonotype has a handful of counts. V usage is TRBV15 and J usage is TRBJ2-1; D ambiguous. Germline lookup yields CDR1 LNHNV and CDR2 YYDKDF (reference sequence). This CDR3 region has 14 residues. V dropped 0 bases and J dropped 8 bases, with 11 bases sitting between them. CDR3: CATSRDRPTDEQFF. The CDR3 DNA reads as TGTGCCACCAGCAGAGATCGGCCTACGGATGAGCAGTTCTTC.

The CDR3 reads CATSNRGDGYTF. The CDR3 nucleotides are TGTGCCACCAGTAACAGGGGAGACGGCTACACCTTC. This chain joins TRBV24-1 and TRBJ1-2; 7 bases agree with TRBD1. Trimming removed 6 bases from V and 8 bases from J; junction bases left unmatched: 5. The CDR3 runs 12 residues. Germline V gene lookup returns CDR1 KGHDR and CDR2 SFDVKD.

V gene TRBV21-1 combines with J gene TRBJ2-5; the table calls TRBD1, which could not be checked here. TRBV21-1 is assigned pseudogene status. The CDR3 spans 19 residues. CDR3 sequence reads: CASSFAIDRGDGLGETQYF. Here the CDR3 DNA reads TGTGCCAGCAGCTTCGCAATCGACAGGGGAGACGGTCTTGGGGAGACCCAGTACTTC.

The chain joins TRBV5-1 to TRBJ2-7, with D possibly matching TRBD2 (6 bases). The CDR3 sequence is 15 residues long. The germline gives CDR1 SGHRS, CDR2 YFSETQ. Trimming stripped 0 bases from V and 2 bases from J, with 12 bases between. In nucleotides, the CDR3 is TGCGCCAGCAGCTTGGTCGCGGGGATAACCTACGAGCAGTACTTC. It codes for CASSLVAGITYEQYF.

This chain uses TRBV7-2 with TRBJ2-7, with D perhaps matching TRBD1 (6 bases). The V end lost 5 bases, the J end lost 0 bases, and 20 bases lay between the germline ends. Germline V gives CDR1 SGHTA, CDR2 FQGNSA. The CDR3 contains 17 residues. CDR3 coding DNA: TGTGCCAGCAGCCCAGAAACTTACAGGGCCGACTCCTACGAGCAGTACTTC. Its protein product is CASSPETYRADSYEQYF.

This clonotype was observed a few times. The rearrangement joins TRBV5-5 to TRBJ2-1, with 7 bases identical to TRBD2. The trim removed 3 bases at V and 6 bases at J, leaving 0 bases unmatched. The CDR3 runs 12 residues. Looked up from germline, CDR1 is SGHKS and CDR2 is YYEKEE (reference sequence). This chain's CDR3 is CASSWGGNEQFF. DNA for the CDR3: TGTGCCAGCAGCTGGGGGGGCAATGAGCAGTTCTTC.

V usage is TRBV7-2 and J usage is TRBJ1-2, with a possible D match to TRBD1 (6 bases). CDR3 length: 13 amino acids. V lost 3 bases and J lost 8, with 13 bases in between. Germline CDR1 SGHTA, CDR2 FQGNSA. The CDR3 DNA reads as TGTGCCAGCAGCTTGGGCGGGGGCCACGGCTACACCTTC. Translating it yields CASSLGGGHGYTF.

V and J are TRBV20-1 and TRBJ2-3, with D hard to call. V lost 3 bases to trimming and J lost 5 bases, with 18 bases between them. Germline V gene lookup returns CDR1 DFQATT and CDR2 SNEGSKA (reference sequence). CDR3 length: 15 amino acids. Here the CDR3 DNA reads TGCAGTGCTAGCGGGTGGGCCCGATGGGGAGATACGCAGTATTTT. This gives the protein CSASGWARWGDTQYF.

Remarks on this clonotype: A junction end diverges from the germline sequence, so it may reflect a read error. The chain recombines TRBV5-1 with TRBJ2-1; no definite D call. The CDR3 totals 15 residues. Germline lookup yields CDR1 SGHRS and CDR2 YFSETQ. DNA for the CDR3: TGCGCCAGCAGCTCGCACCTGGTGTCCTACGATGAGCAGTTCTTC. Amino acids: CASSSHLVSYDEQFF.

This clonotype was seen a few times. This chain joins TRBV12-3 or TRBV12-4 and TRBJ2-1, with D uncertain. V was trimmed by 0 bases and J by 10 bases, leaving 10 bases between them. CDR3 size: 13 residues. Written as DNA, the CDR3 is TGTGCCAGCAGTTTAGCTGTTTCGTCCGAGCAGTTCTTC. Protein: CASSLAVSSEQFF.

This clonotype has a count of ten or more. The chain has TRBV20-1 and TRBJ1-2, with TRBD1 matching over 8 bases. This CDR3 has 14 residues. The trim removed 3 bases at V and 0 bases at J, leaving 3 bases unmatched. Germline V gene sequence: CDR1 DFQATT, CDR2 SNEGSKA (reference sequence). DNA for the CDR3: TGCAGTGCTAGGCGGACAGGGACTAACTATGGCTACACCTTC. Its translation is CSARRTGTNYGYTF.

This chain links TRBV6-2 or TRBV6-3 with TRBJ2-3, with TRBD2 identical over 7 bases. The CDR3 extends over 15 amino acids. V was clipped by 6 bases and J by 4 bases; unmatched bases: 10. Germline values: CDR1 MNHEY, CDR2 SVGEGT. Here the CDR3 DNA reads TGTGCCAGCAGCCGGGGGGTGGGAGCCCCAGATACGCAGTATTTT. It specifies CASSRGVGAPDTQYF.

This rearrangement joins TRBV20-1 to TRBJ2-1; D perhaps matches TRBD1 (5 bases). The CDR3 consists of 13 residues. Per germline, CDR1 DFQATT and CDR2 SNEGSKA (reference sequence). V lost 8 bases, J lost 0 bases, and 11 bases lay in between. CDR3 region: CSFDRGSYNEQFF. In DNA, the CDR3 is TGCAGTTTTGATAGGGGCTCCTACAATGAGCAGTTCTTC.

Here the CDR3 reads CASSFAQGGYEQYF. The CDR3 coding sequence is TGTGCCAGCAGCTTTGCCCAGGGTGGATACGAGCAGTACTTC. The chain carries TRBV5-5 and TRBJ2-7; D might be TRBD1 (5 bases). V was cut by 2 bases and J by 4 bases, with 13 bases left in between. CDR1 is SGHKS and CDR2 is YYEKEE in the germline V gene (reference sequence). CDR3 length: 14 residues.

This clonotype was counted only a few times. This sequence joins TRBV28 and TRBJ1-2, with D perhaps matching TRBD1 (6 bases). V shed 10 bases and J shed 1 base, with 22 bases lying between them. CDR3 length: 16 residues. CDR1 is MDHEN, CDR2 SYDVKM, per germline. The chain's CDR3 is CATWAQTGTFNYGYTF. CDR3 DNA sequence: TGTGCCACCTGGGCCCAGACAGGCACTTTTAACTATGGCTACACCTTC.

This clonotype has a single count. This rearrangement joins TRBV12-3 or TRBV12-4 to TRBJ1-5; D ambiguous. Trimming stripped 2 bases from V and 5 bases from J, with 13 bases between. The CDR3 consists of 15 residues. CDR3 sequence reads: CASSLRQLPDQPQHF. In DNA form, the CDR3 reads TGTGCCAGCAGTTTAAGGCAACTGCCCGATCAGCCCCAGCATTTT.

This chain uses TRBV9 with TRBJ1-6; TRBD1 might be the D (6 bases). V was pared by 3 bases and J by 0 bases, with 10 bases between. CDR1 is SGDLS and CDR2 is YYNGEE in the germline V gene. The CDR3 runs to 16 residues. For the CDR3, the DNA is TGTGCCAGCAGCGAGACAGGAGACTCCTATAATTCACCCCTCCACTTT. Translated, it gives CASSETGDSYNSPLHF. The entire variable domain, with the rest obtained from reference TRBV9 and TRBJ1-6, is as follows: DSGVTQTPKHLITATGQRVTLRCSPRSGDLSVYWYQQSLDQGLQFLIQYYNGEERAKGNILERFSAQQFPDLHSELNLSSLELGDSALYFCASSETGDSYNSPLHFGNGTRLTVT.

In this sample, this clonotype turned up once. The V gene is TRBV18, the J gene TRBJ1-2; no definite D call. Germline V lookup: CDR1 KGHSH, CDR2 LQKENI. The V gene lost 6 bases and the J gene lost 6 bases, with 14 bases spanning the gap. The CDR3 is made up of 13 amino acids. CDR3 residues: CASSDRATHGYTF. In DNA, the CDR3 is TGTGCCAGCTCGGACCGGGCTACCCATGGCTACACCTTC.